What follows are 10 T cell receptor beta chains derived from one specimen sequenced in a study of CD8 T cells in ankylosing spondylitis. TCRdb processed the 5' RACE reads anew with MiXCR; each CDR3 protein has one entry. The sample has some 290,000 distinct CDR3 sequences, 15% to 25% seen once. The sample consisted of blood, either unsorted or a sorted T cell fraction (not recorded which). The receptors originated from a male donor with ankylosing spondylitis or in good health (not recorded which).

In its sample, this clonotype was seen a few times. The J gene is TRBJ2-3, the V gene TRBV15; 8 bases match TRBD2. The V gene end was trimmed by 1 base and the J gene end by 0 bases; junction bases not matched to a gene: 3. This CDR3 has 16 amino acids. Germline CDR1 reads LNHNV; CDR2 reads YYDKDF (reference sequence). The CDR3: CATSRAPSGSTDTQYF. DNA of the CDR3: TGTGCCACCAGCAGAGCTCCTAGCGGGAGCACAGATACGCAGTATTTT.

This chain joins TRBV29-1 and TRBJ2-5, with 7 nucleotides matching TRBD1. The CDR3 loop spans 10 amino acids. V lost 5 bases, J lost 14 bases, and 8 bases stayed unmatched. Germline CDR1 is SQVTM and CDR2 is ANQGSEA. CDR3 sequence reads: CSVTEAGGYF. DNA of the CDR3: TGCAGCGTTACCGAGGCAGGGGGTTACTTC.

This clonotype was seen a handful of times. The chain links TRBV28 to TRBJ2-7; 9 bases fit TRBD1. Germline CDR1 reads MDHEN; CDR2 reads SYDVKM. The length of the CDR3 is 16 residues. With V trimmed by 3 bases and J by 3 bases, 9 bases remained unmatched. The CDR3 DNA follows: TGTGCCAGCAGTTTTGTAGGGACAGGGCGTGACTACGAGCAGTACGTC. Amino acid sequence: CASSFVGTGRDYEQYV.

J is TRBJ2-2 and V is TRBV7-3; 7 nucleotides agree with TRBD1. Germline V lookup: CDR1 SGHTA, CDR2 FQGTGA. V lost 2 bases to trimming and J lost 7 bases; unmatched junction nucleotides: 4. The CDR3 length is 14 residues. The CDR3 is CASSLGTAFGELFF. CDR3 DNA sequence: TGTGCCAGCAGCTTAGGGACAGCATTCGGGGAGCTGTTTTTT.

The chain employs TRBV7-6 and TRBJ2-3; the D is unclear. Germline loops: CDR1 SGHVS, CDR2 FNYEAQ. Trimming took 5 bases from V and 1 from J, leaving 10 bases between them. The CDR3 totals 14 residues. CDR3 in amino acids: CASSPPDGTDTQYF. CDR3 nucleotide sequence: TGTGCCAGCAGCCCCCCGGACGGCACAGATACGCAGTATTTT.

The CDR3 loop is CASSIFSNQPQHF. CDR3 sequence (DNA): TGTGCCAGCAGCATCTTTAGCAATCAGCCCCAGCATTTT. V usage is TRBV7-8 and J usage is TRBJ1-5; D is uncertain. V was shortened by 5 bases and J by 0 bases, with 5 bases between the two germline ends. There are 13 residues in the CDR3. From germline, CDR1 is SGHVS and CDR2 FQNEAQ. Combining the CDR3 with reference TRBV7-8 and TRBJ1-5 gives the whole variable domain GAGVSQSPRYKVAKRGQDVALRCDPISGHVSLFWYQQALGQGPEFLTYFQNEAQLDKSGLPSDRFFAERPEGSVSTLKIQRTQQEDSAVYLCASSIFSNQPQHFGDGTRLSIL.

Only a few counts were recorded for this clonotype. The chain is built from TRBV20-1 and TRBJ2-1; 10 bases match TRBD1. The CDR3 runs to 16 residues. The germline gives CDR1 DFQATT, CDR2 SNEGSKA (reference sequence). J was trimmed by 4 bases and V by 2 bases; bases with no gene match: 8. This chain's CDR3 is CSARPNRDRGYNEQFF. The CDR3 DNA follows: TGCAGTGCTAGACCCAACCGGGACAGGGGTTACAATGAGCAGTTCTTC.

V gene TRBV6-5 combines with J gene TRBJ2-3, with D possibly matching TRBD1 (5 bases). The V end was cut by 0 bases, the J end by 3 bases, with 16 bases between. The V gene's germline CDR1 is MNHEY and CDR2 SVGAGI. This CDR3 contains 17 residues. The CDR3: CASSYSPSGRGTDTQYF. The CDR3 DNA sequence: TGTGCCAGCAGTTACTCTCCCTCAGGAAGGGGTACAGATACGCAGTATTTT.

The chain has TRBV6-1 and TRBJ1-5; D remains ambiguous. Looked up from germline, CDR1 is MNHNS and CDR2 is SASEGT. V gave up 6 bases and J gave up 2 bases, with 14 bases separating them. This CDR3 region has 15 residues. The chain's CDR3 is CASSSTGIGNQPQHF. CDR3 in DNA: TGTGCCAGCAGCTCGACGGGCATTGGCAATCAGCCCCAGCATTTT.

The chain employs TRBV28 and TRBJ2-7, with 12 bases aligning to TRBD2. The junction had 10 bases not matched to a gene; V was cut back by 7 bases and J by 0 bases. Germline assignment: CDR1 MDHEN and CDR2 SYDVKM. The CDR3 length is 17 residues. CDR3 region: CASTSGTSGPSSYEQYV. In DNA, the CDR3 is TGTGCCAGCACATCCGGGACTAGCGGGCCGAGCTCCTACGAGCAGTACGTC.